This T cell receptor beta chain derives from a study of shared clonotypes between healthy human individuals (dated by TCRdb to 2018 to 2021). For context, the study as a whole: A couple of women and a few men aged 18 to 49 years were included in the cohort. Different laboratories and diverse techniques were used to prepare libraries and sequence TCR repertoires, to increase sequencing depth and limit assay-specific biases. Per donor, three plates each were used for CD4 naive and CD4 memory, two for CD8 naive, and one for CD8 memory. Per donor, leukapheresis produced somewhere between about 0.94 and 8.9 billion PBMCs. Blood TCR repertoires of about five healthy adults were deeply sequenced to estimate repertoire size and the extent of clonotype sharing between individuals. Results and caveats for the whole study, not just this receptor: Pairwise subsampling led to the expectation that sequencing depth would affect the degree of clonotype sharing among donors. Naive subsets generally had larger estimated clonotype richness than memory subsets. Clonotypes shared by all four sorted-subset donors showed higher generation probabilities than non-shared clonotypes. When a handful of donors were compared, the shared fraction of clonotypes was roughly 4.8% for naive CD4, 3.5% to 4% for naive CD8, 2% to 2.5% for memory CD4, and around 0.37% for memory CD8. Sampling was restricted to blood, and TCR repertoires in tissues likely differ from the TCR repertoires found in blood. Because the study included a small number of donors, the genetic and exposure-history diversity represented was limited. Incomplete sequencing was indicated by rarefaction of sorted-subset datasets, despite the large sequencing depth.

The donors were healthy, HIV-negative adults who had no recently reported acute infections or vaccinations. Every donor was a Caucasian adult living in Nashville, Tennessee, USA. CD8 memory samples were composed of magnetically selected CD45RO+ cells combined with CCR7-negative CD45RA+ effector memory (TemRA) cells. Blood was obtained by leukapheresis, after which PBMCs were separated by Ficoll-Histopaque density gradient centrifugation and cryopreserved in liquid nitrogen vapor phase. Analytical flow cytometry was used to check the purity and quantity of every magnetically sorted T cell population. From each sorted fraction, genomic DNA was isolated and quantified by UV absorbance on a Nanodrop 2000c. V and J are truncated by 5 bases and 9 bases respectively, leaving an intervening sequence of 11 bases. The CDR3, cysteine through phenylalanine, is 12 amino acids long. Here the CDR3 DNA is all that survives: 36 bases in frame from base 1. CDR1 is given as SGHNT and CDR2 as YENEEA, both from the germline V gene.

Using the deep immunoSEQ assay, multiplex PCR amplified TCR CDR3 regions from genomic DNA. Extracted genomic DNA from each cell subset was spread evenly across all wells of several immunoSEQ 96-well plates, with each plate serving as a replicate. For sorted subsets, about 220 ng of genomic DNA, equivalent to 25,000 to 30,000 T cell genomes, went into each replicate PCR. Purified libraries were measured with a Qubit 3.0 fluorometer, size-checked on a Bioanalyzer 2100, and measured again with the KAPA Library Quantification kit. Every immunoSEQ 96-well plate was sequenced on a separate single-read 150-cycle Illumina NextSeq 550 flow cell. For the original study's pipeline: The immunoSEQ output contained only junctional sequences without quality scores, so filtering could not match that applied to full-length reads. To assign V/J genes and CDR3, sequences were annotated against IMGT germline references using PyIR, a Python wrapper for IgBLAST v1.9. Reads with weak V/J assignments (E-value above 1e-6), missing CDR3, stop codons, out-of-frame junctions, or ambiguous translated residues were removed. A V3J clonotype was defined by an identical inferred V gene, J gene, and CDR3 amino acid sequence. Percentage overlap between repertoires was calculated by dividing the number of shared unique clonotypes by the size of the smaller repertoire. Repertoire richness was assessed with RTK rarefaction, the Chao1 estimator, and Recon v2.1 estimates of unobserved clonotypes. Generation probabilities for all TCRbeta clonotypes obtained by the gDNA method from a handful of donors were computed using OLGA. TCRdb re-hosts the immuneACCESS table, in-frame sequences only. Its copies lack some clones; in the studies checked, an unresolved V gene accounts for under half of them, and the cause for the rest is not known. That table is the source of V, J and clone size, and D and trimming were worked out from the DNA. Across this sample there are about 120,000 clones, with 55% to 70% seen only once. The ten top clones hold 24% of the sample.

This clone was picked up a small number of times. Its antigen is currently not known. One base away there is no much larger clone; base qualities are not given. The source is a woman in her 30s in good health. What was sequenced was memory CD8+ T cells sorted from blood. The cell subset or site label, read with the paper, signifies: CD45RO+ cells pooled with CCR7-negative TemRA cells. Rearrangement joined TRBV11-3 to TRBJ2-1, with TRBD2 perhaps the D gene, on 6 matching bases. CDR3 loop: CASSLGGAEQFF. The nucleotide sequence is given as TGTGCCAGCAGCCTAGGAGGGGCTGAGCAGTTCTTC.